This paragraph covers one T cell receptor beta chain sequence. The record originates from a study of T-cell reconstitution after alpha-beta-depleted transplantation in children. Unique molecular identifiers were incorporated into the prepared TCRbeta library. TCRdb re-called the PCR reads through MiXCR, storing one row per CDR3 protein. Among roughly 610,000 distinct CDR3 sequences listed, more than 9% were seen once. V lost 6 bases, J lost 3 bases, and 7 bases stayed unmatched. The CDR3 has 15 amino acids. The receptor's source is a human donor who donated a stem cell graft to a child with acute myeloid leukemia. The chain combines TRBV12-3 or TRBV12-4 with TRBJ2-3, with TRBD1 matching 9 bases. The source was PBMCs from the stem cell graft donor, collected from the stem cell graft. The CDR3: CASSGTGFWTDTQYF. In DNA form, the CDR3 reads TGTGCCAGCAGCGGGACAGGGTTTTGGACAGATACGCAGTATTTT.